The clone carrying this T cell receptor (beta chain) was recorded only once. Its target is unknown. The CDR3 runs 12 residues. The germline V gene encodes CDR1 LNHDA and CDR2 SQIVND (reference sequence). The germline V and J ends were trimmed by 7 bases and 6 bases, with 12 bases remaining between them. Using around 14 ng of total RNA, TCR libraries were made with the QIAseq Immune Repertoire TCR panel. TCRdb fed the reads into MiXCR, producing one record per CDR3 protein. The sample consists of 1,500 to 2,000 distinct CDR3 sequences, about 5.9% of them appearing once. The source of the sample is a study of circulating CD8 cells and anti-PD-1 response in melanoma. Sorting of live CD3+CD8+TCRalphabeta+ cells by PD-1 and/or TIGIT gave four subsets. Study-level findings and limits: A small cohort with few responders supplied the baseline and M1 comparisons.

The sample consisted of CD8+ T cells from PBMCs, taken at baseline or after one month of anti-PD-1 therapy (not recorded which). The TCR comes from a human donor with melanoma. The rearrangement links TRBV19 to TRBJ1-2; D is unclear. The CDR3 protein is CASNPPGDGYTF. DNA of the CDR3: TGTGCCAGTAACCCCCCTGGGGATGGCTACACCTTC. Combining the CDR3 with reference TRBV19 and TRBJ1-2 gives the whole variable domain DGGITQSPKYLFRKEGQNVTLSCEQNLNHDAMYWYRQDPGQGLRLIYYSQIVNDFQKGDIAEGYSVSREKKESFPLTVTSAQKNPTAFYLCASNPPGDGYTFGSGTRLTVV.